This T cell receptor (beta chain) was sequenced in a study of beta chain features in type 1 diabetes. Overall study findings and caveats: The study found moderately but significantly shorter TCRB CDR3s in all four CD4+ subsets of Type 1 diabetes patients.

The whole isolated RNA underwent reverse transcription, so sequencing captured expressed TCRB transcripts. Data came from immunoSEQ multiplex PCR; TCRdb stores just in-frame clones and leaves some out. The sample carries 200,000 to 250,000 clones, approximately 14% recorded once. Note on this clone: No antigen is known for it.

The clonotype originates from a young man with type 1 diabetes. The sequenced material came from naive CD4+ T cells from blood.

The CDR3 is CASNSPVQPQHF. CDR3 DNA sequence: TGTGCCAGTAACTCGCCGGTTCAGCCCCAGCATTTT. This chain joins TRBV19 and TRBJ1-5; D call uncertain. This CDR3 spans 12 amino acids. V gave up 7 bases and J gave up 6 bases, with 10 bases separating them. Germline V gene data show CDR1 as LNHDA and CDR2 as SQIVND (reference sequence).